Shown below are 2 T cell receptor beta chains from a single sample sequenced in a study of OX40 agonist ivuxolimab in advanced cancers. Clones were read by immunoSEQ multiplex PCR, and TCRdb kept only the in-frame ones, dropping some. The data contain tens of thousands of clones, about four fifths of them singletons. Sequences were derived from CD4+ or CD8+ T cells sorted from blood, sampled in a trial of the OX40 agonist ivuxolimab. The receptors come from an adult with an advanced solid tumor such as melanoma, head and neck, liver or kidney cancer.

The chain employs TRBV7-2 and TRBJ2-7; D may be TRBD1 (5 bases). Per the germline V gene, CDR1 is SGHTA and CDR2 is FQGNSA. The CDR3 runs to 15 residues. With 2 bases removed from V and 5 bases from J, the gap between germline ends came to 16 bases. The CDR3 region is CASSLSGRATNEQYF. The CDR3, as DNA: TGTGCCAGCAGCTTAAGTGGCAGGGCAACGAACGAGCAGTACTTC.

The table lists this clone with a count of one. The CDR3 protein is CAISESLGTGGDQPQHF. For the CDR3, the DNA is TGTGCCATCAGTGAGTCCCTTGGGACAGGGGGCGATCAGCCCCAGCATTTT. The chain carries TRBV10-3 and TRBJ1-5, with 12 bases that match TRBD1. The CDR3 has 17 amino acids. Germline V CDR1 and CDR2: ENHRY, SYGVKD. V was clipped by 0 bases and J by 5 bases; unmatched bases: 5.